Detailed here is one TCR beta chain. Its antigen is currently unknown. The sample belongs to a study of post-analysis software for immune sequencing data. As for the study in general: The disease courses spanned relapsing-remitting, secondary progressive and progressive-relapsing forms of multiple sclerosis.

Study-level points and caveats: People with multiple sclerosis had a significantly lower normalized Chao1 diversity than controls did. Patients had higher frequencies than controls of roughly five TRBV segments, including TRBV5-6, TRBV5-1 and TRBV20-1.

The CDR3 loop spans 14 amino acids. Carried by the TCR beta cDNA libraries were unique molecular identifiers. Some 500,000 cDNA molecules were obtained from around 1 to 9.1 million T cells. TCRdb used MiXCR to reprocess the PCR reads, holding one entry per CDR3 protein. The table shows approximately 770,000 distinct CDR3 sequences, with more than 45% occurring only once. The sequence was collected from a girl aged 5-17 years with multiple sclerosis. This chain links TRBV12-3 or TRBV12-4 with TRBJ2-7; 7 bases map to TRBD1. With the DNA end fitting TRBJ2-5 better, the J assignment may be wrong. The material sequenced was blood. This CDR3 is CASSSTDRDETQYF. The DNA of the CDR3 is TGTGCCAGCAGTTCAACCGACAGGGATGAGACCCAGTACTTC.